This T cell receptor beta chain appears in the sequencing data of a study of identifying expanded T cells in peripheral blood. Study-level points and caveats: Across healthy donors, higher total template counts meant significantly greater approximately two-week count variance. Over approximately two and four weeks, about 15 and 19 clones changed, versus around 1.3 between replicates.

Germline V lookup: CDR1 MDHEN, CDR2 SYDVKM. Trimming left V 5 bases short and J 5 bases short, with 9 bases between. The CDR3 is made up of 13 amino acids. Of note for this clone: The antigen is unknown.

Using immunoSEQ multiplex PCR, the repertoire was profiled, and TCRdb retains in-frame clones only, with some absent. Of under 95,000 clones listed, approximately 91% were seen once; the top ten hold 2.5% to 3%. The TCR comes from a person aged 18 to 70 in good health. V and J are TRBV28 and TRBJ2-2, with TRBD1 as a possible D gene (6 bases). The specimen was blood. The CDR3 DNA follows: TGTGCCAGCAGTCCTACAGGGACCGGGGAGCTGTTTTTT. It codes for CASSPTGTGELFF.